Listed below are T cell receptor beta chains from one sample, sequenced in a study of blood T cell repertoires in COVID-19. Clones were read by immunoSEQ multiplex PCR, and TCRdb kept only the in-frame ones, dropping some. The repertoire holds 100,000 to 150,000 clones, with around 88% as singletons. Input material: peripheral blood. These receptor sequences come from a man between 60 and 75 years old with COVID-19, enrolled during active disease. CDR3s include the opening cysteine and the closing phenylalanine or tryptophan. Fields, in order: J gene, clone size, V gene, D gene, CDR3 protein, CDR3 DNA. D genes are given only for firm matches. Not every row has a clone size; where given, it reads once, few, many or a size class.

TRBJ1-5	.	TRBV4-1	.	CASSQVGSVNQPQHF	TGCGCCAGCAGCCAAGTCGGCAGCGTTAATCAGCCCCAGCATTTT
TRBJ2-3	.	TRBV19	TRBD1	CASSPRRQGTDTQYF	TGTGCCAGTAGTCCCAGGAGACAGGGAACAGATACGCAGTATTTT
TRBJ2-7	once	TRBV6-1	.	CASSEGWRKQYF	TGTGCCAGCAGTGAAGGTTGGAGGAAGCAGTACTTC
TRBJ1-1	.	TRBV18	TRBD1	CASSPGQGATEAFF	TGTGCCAGCTCACCGGGACAGGGCGCGACTGAAGCTTTCTTT
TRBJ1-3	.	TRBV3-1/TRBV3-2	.	CASSHTGKGNTIYF	TGTGCCAGCAGCCATACAGGGAAGGGAAACACCATATATTTT
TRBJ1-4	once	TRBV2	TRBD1	CASRDGQAKRWRTNEKLFF	TGTGCCAGCAGAGACGGACAGGCGAAACGGTGGAGGACTAATGAAAAACTGTTTTTT
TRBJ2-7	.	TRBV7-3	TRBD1	CASSPTTGEEQYF	TGTGCCAGCAGCCCCACGACAGGGGAAGAGCAGTACTTC
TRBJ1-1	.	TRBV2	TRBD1	CASSDVGQGASWNTEAFF	TGTGCCAGCAGTGATGTTGGGCAGGGGGCCAGTTGGAACACTGAAGCTTTCTTT
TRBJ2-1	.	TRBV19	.	CASSRGYNEQFF	TGTGCCAGTAGTCGGGGGTACAATGAGCAGTTCTTC
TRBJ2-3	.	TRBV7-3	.	CASSLGIGTDTQYF	TGTGCCAGCAGCCTAGGCATTGGGACAGATACGCAGTATTTT
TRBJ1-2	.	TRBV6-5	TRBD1	CASSPADRASYGYTF	TGTGCCAGCAGTCCCGCGGACAGGGCGAGCTATGGCTACACCTTC
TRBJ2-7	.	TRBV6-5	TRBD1	CASSSNRGFTYEQYF	TGTGCCAGCAGCTCGAACAGGGGGTTTACCTACGAGCAGTACTTC
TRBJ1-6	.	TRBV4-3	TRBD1	CASSQEGDSTSPLHF	TGCGCCAGCAGCCAAGAAGGGGACAGCACCTCACCCCTCCACTTT
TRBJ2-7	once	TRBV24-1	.	CATSDPGQEGEQYF	TGTGCCACCAGTGACCCTGGACAGGAGGGCGAGCAGTACTTC
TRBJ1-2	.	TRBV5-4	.	CASSPGSLNYGYTF	TGTGCCAGCAGCCCCGGGAGCTTAAACTATGGCTACACCTTC
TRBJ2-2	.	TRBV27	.	CASTMSGVTGELFF	TGTGCCAGCACAATGTCAGGGGTCACCGGGGAGCTGTTTTTT
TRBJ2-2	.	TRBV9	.	CASSVVAGSAGELFF	TGTGCCAGCAGCGTAGTCGCAGGGTCGGCCGGGGAGCTGTTTTTT
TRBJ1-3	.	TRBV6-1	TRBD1	CASSGGDRNSGNTIYF	TGTGCCAGCAGTGGAGGGGACAGAAACTCTGGAAACACCATATATTTT
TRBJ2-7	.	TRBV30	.	CAWSGRGGSYEQYF	TGTGCCTGGAGTGGAAGAGGGGGCTCCTACGAGCAGTACTTC
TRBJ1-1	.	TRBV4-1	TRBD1	CASSHPRDRADMDTEAFF	TGCGCCAGCAGCCACCCCCGGGACAGGGCAGATATGGACACTGAAGCTTTCTTT
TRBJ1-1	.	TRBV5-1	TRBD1	CASSVGDRIEAFF	TGCGCCAGCAGCGTTGGGGACAGGATTGAAGCTTTCTTT
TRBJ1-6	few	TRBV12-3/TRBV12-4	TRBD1	CASCRTGNSPLHF	TGTGCCAGTTGCAGGACAGGGAATTCACCCCTCCACTTT
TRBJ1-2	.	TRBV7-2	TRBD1	CASSYSPGQGYGYTF	TGTGCCAGCAGCTACTCTCCGGGACAGGGCTATGGCTACACCTTC
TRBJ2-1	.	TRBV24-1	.	CATSDLREQFF	TGTGCCACCAGTGATTTGCGGGAGCAGTTCTTC
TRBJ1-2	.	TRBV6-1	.	CASSERQYGYTF	TGTGCCAGCAGTGAGCGACAGTATGGCTACACCTTC
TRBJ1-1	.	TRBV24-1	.	CATSDLLGGAFF	TGTGCCACCAGTGATTTGTTGGGAGGAGCTTTCTTT
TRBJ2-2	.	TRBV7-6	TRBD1	CASSLSDRTHTGELFF	TGTGCCAGCAGCTTATCGGACAGGACCCACACCGGGGAGCTGTTTTTT
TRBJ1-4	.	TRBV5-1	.	CASSLGGRVNEKLFF	TGCGCCAGCAGCTTGGGGGGCAGGGTGAATGAAAAACTGTTTTTT
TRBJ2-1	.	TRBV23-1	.	CASSQSLTGYNEQFF	TGCGCCAGCAGTCAATCCCTTACGGGGTACAATGAGCAGTTCTTC
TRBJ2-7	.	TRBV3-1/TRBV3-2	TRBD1	CASSPQPGQKAYEQYF	TGTGCCAGCAGCCCCCAGCCGGGACAGAAGGCCTACGAGCAGTACTTC
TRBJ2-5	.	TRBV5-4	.	CASSLRGAETQYF	TGTGCCAGCAGCCTTCGGGGGGCAGAGACCCAGTACTTC
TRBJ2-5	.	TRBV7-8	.	CASSLPPGPPGETQYF	TGTGCCAGCAGCTTACCGCCCGGTCCTCCGGGGGAGACCCAGTACTTC
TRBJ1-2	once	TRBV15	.	CATSRNQVGYTF	TGTGCCACCAGCAGAAACCAGGTTGGCTACACCTTC
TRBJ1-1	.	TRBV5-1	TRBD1	CASSPDRGSVNTEAFF	TGCGCCAGCAGCCCCGACAGGGGTTCGGTCAACACTGAAGCTTTCTTT
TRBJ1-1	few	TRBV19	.	CASSMIPQGIAEAFF	TGTGCCAGTAGTATGATCCCCCAGGGTATCGCTGAAGCTTTCTTT
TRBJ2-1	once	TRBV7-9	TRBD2	CASSPRTSGGAGEQFF	TGTGCCAGCAGCCCGAGGACTAGCGGGGGGGCGGGTGAGCAGTTCTTC
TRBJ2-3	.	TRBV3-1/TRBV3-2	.	CASSQDQVRQGLTDTQYF	TGTGCCAGCAGCCAAGATCAAGTGAGACAGGGACTCACAGATACGCAGTATTTT